The 9 T cell receptor beta chains below all came from one sample that was sequenced in a study of beta chain features in type 1 diabetes. Expressed TCRB transcripts were sequenced because the entire RNA isolate underwent reverse transcription. Sequencing was performed with immunoSEQ multiplex PCR; in TCRdb, only in-frame clones are kept and a portion is missing. The table has 300,000 to 450,000 clones, about 20% seen once. Sequenced sample: naive CD4+ T cells from blood. These receptors came from a woman aged 18-35 years in good health.

Points on this clone: The sample holds other DNA sequences that translate to the same CDR3. The chain uses TRBV29-1 and TRBJ2-7, with 10 bases that match TRBD1. The germline V gene has CDR1 SQVTM and CDR2 ANQGSEA. The CDR3 length is 12 residues. V lost 4 bases and J lost 4; bases outside the gene matches: 1. CDR3 in DNA: TGCAGCGTTGGGACAGGGGGGTACGAGCAGTACTTC. Translating gives CSVGTGGYEQYF.

This clone was counted a few times. The chain uses TRBV30 and TRBJ1-1, with D maybe TRBD1 (6 bases). The CDR3 has 15 residues. From germline, CDR1 is GTSNPN and CDR2 SVGIG (reference sequence). The V end lost 4 bases, the J end lost 3 bases, and 18 bases lay between the germline ends. The CDR3 region has the DNA TGTGCCTGGATGGGTAGGGGACAAGGGGACACTGAAGCTTTCTTT. Residues: CAWMGRGQGDTEAFF.

V usage is TRBV6-6 and J usage is TRBJ1-1; no reliable D call. The germline V gene has CDR1 MNHNY and CDR2 SVGAGI (reference sequence). V was cut by 8 bases and J by 1 base, with 14 bases left in between. CDR3 length: 14 amino acids. The chain's CDR3 is CASGGVEENTEAFF. The CDR3 DNA reads TGTGCCAGCGGAGGAGTAGAGGAGAACACTGAAGCTTTCTTT.

The chain employs TRBV5-4 and TRBJ2-1; TRBD2 matches at 10 bases. This CDR3 is built from 15 residues. CDR1 is SGHNT, CDR2 YYREEE, per germline (reference sequence). J gave up 4 bases and V 4 bases, and 5 bases lay outside the gene matches. CDR3 sequence (DNA): TGTGCCAGCAGCACCGGGACTAGCGTTTACAATGAGCAGTTCTTC. This encodes CASSTGTSVYNEQFF.

This clone has only a few counts. The chain is built from TRBV6-6 and TRBJ1-3; D remains unclear. Germline V gene data show CDR1 as MNHNY and CDR2 as SVGAGI (reference sequence). The V end lost 5 bases, the J end lost 4 bases, and 6 bases lay between the germline ends. The CDR3 runs to 12 residues. In DNA, the CDR3 is TGTGCCAGCAGTCTCGAGGGAAACACCATATATTTT. This encodes CASSLEGNTIYF.

This clone was seen a few times. The J gene is TRBJ1-3, the V gene TRBV14, with D possibly being TRBD1 (5 bases). This CDR3 spans 15 amino acids. Trimming removed 6 bases from V and 3 bases from J, with 15 bases in between. Germline values: CDR1 SGHDN, CDR2 FVKESK. The CDR3, as DNA: TGTGCCAGCAGACCTTCTGGACAAAGTGGAAACACCATATATTTT. It translates to CASRPSGQSGNTIYF.

The rearrangement links TRBV27 to TRBJ1-2; no reliable D call. V lost 3 bases and J 2 bases, leaving 10 bases between the germline ends. Looked up from germline, CDR1 is MNHEY and CDR2 is SMNVEV (reference sequence). The CDR3 loop spans 14 amino acids. The CDR3 region is CASSLGSGNYGYTF. CDR3 in DNA: TGTGCCAGCAGTTTGGGGAGCGGGAACTATGGCTACACCTTC.

The chain uses TRBV5-1 and TRBJ1-1, with TRBD1 identical over 9 bases. Germline lookup yields CDR1 SGHRS and CDR2 YFSETQ. The CDR3 is 15 residues long. The V gene end was trimmed by 4 bases and the J gene end by 1 base; junction bases not matched to a gene: 5. The CDR3 region has the DNA TGCGCCAGCAGCCCCAGGGGACAGGGGAACACTGAAGCTTTCTTT. This codes for CASSPRGQGNTEAFF.

The J gene is TRBJ2-7, the V gene TRBV7-3; TRBD2 agrees at 11 bases. V lost 2 bases to trimming and J lost 3 bases; unmatched junction nucleotides: 6. The V gene's germline CDR1 is SGHTA and CDR2 FQGTGA. The CDR3 totals 16 residues. The CDR3 sequence is CASSLSGTSGLYEQYF. The CDR3 DNA follows: TGTGCCAGCAGCTTATCGGGGACTAGCGGTCTCTACGAGCAGTACTTC. The variable domain in full, with the rest retrieved from reference TRBV7-3 and TRBJ2-7, is GAGVSQTPSNKVTEKGKYVELRCDPISGHTALYWYRQSLGQGPEFLIYFQGTGAADDSGLPNDRFFAVRPEGSVSTLKIQRTERGDSAVYLCASSLSGTSGLYEQYFGPGTRLTVT.